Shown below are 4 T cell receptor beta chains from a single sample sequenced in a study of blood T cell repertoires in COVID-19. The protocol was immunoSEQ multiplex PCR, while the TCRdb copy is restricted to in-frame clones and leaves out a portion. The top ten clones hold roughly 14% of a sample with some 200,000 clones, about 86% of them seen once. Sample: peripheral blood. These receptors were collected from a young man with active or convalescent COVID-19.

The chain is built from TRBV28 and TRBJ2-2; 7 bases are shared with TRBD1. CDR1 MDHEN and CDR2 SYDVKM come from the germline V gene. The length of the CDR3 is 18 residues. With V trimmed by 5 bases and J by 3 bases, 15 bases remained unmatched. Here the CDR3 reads CASSGIVRDSLDTGELFF. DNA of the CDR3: TGTGCCAGCAGTGGGATTGTACGGGACAGCTTAGACACCGGGGAGCTGTTTTTT.

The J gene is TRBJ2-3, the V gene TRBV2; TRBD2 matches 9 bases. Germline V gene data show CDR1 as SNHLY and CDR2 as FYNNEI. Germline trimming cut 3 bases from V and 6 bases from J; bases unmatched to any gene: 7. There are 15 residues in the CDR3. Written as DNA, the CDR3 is TGTGCCAGCAGTGAGATGGGACTAGCCGGGGATACGCAGTATTTT. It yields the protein CASSEMGLAGDTQYF.

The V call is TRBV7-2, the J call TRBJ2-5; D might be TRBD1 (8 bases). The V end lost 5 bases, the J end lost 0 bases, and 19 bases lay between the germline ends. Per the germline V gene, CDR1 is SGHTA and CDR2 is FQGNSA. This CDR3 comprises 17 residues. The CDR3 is CASSLRTGRGYQETQYF. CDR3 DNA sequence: TGTGCCAGCAGCCTAAGGACAGGGAGGGGGTACCAAGAGACCCAGTACTTC.

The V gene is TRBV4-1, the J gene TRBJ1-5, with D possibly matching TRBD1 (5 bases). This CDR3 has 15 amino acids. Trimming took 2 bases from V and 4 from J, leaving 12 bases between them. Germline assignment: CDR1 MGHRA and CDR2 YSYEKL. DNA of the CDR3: TGCGCCAGCAGCCAAATCCAGGGTAGTAATCAGCCCCAGCATTTT. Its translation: CASSQIQGSNQPQHF.